Presented here are 22 T cell receptor beta chains from one specimen sequenced in a study of T cell repertoires in cytomegalovirus infection. TCRdb reprocessed the reads via MiXCR and lists one record per CDR3 protein. In the table there are some 700,000 distinct CDR3 sequences, about 30% of which are singletons. The antigens these receptors bind are not known. Sample: cultured PBMCs, taken from culture after CMV antigen stimulation. These receptors all stem from a human donor in good health (CMV status not recorded). Some clones in this sample may be carry-over from other donors' samples.

This clonotype was observed a few times. V usage is TRBV4-3 and J usage is TRBJ2-5; D possibly corresponds to TRBD1 (6 bases). Germline V gives CDR1 LGHNA, CDR2 YSLEER. V lost 3 bases to trimming and J lost 7 bases, with 9 bases between them. The CDR3 is 12 amino acids. The CDR3 bases are TGCGCCAGCAGCCAGGACAGAGCGACCCAGTACTTC. The encoded protein is CASSQDRATQYF.

V usage is TRBV12-3 or TRBV12-4 and J usage is TRBJ1-1, with 9 bases matching TRBD1. The CDR3 loop spans 14 amino acids. V was pared by 6 bases and J by 4 bases, with 6 bases of the junction left unmatched. The CDR3 sequence is CASSSTGGATEAFF. DNA of the CDR3: TGTGCCAGCAGCTCGACAGGGGGAGCCACTGAAGCTTTCTTT.

The V gene is TRBV7-2, the J gene TRBJ1-5; D unresolved. This CDR3 region has 13 residues. Per germline, CDR1 SGHTA and CDR2 FQGNSA. Trimming shortened V by 5 bases and J by 5 bases, and 10 bases separated the two germline ends. The CDR3 nucleotides read TGTGCCAGCAGCCCAACTATCTATCAGCCCCAGCATTTT. Translating it yields CASSPTIYQPQHF. Filled out from reference TRBV7-2 and TRBJ1-5, the complete variable domain reads GAGVSQSPSNKVTEKGKDVELRCDPISGHTALYWYRQSLGQGLEFLIYFQGNSAPDKSGLPSDRFSAERTGGSVSTLTIQRTQQEDSAVYLCASSPTIYQPQHFGDGTRLSIL.

In this sample, this clonotype turned up a few times. This CDR3 reads CASSLTGWGYTF. The CDR3 nucleotides are TGTGCCAGCAGTCTCACTGGATGGGGCTACACCTTC. The V gene is TRBV12-3 or TRBV12-4, the J gene TRBJ1-2; D not certain. V was pared by 5 bases and J by 8 bases, with 12 bases between. The CDR3 is made up of 12 amino acids.

This clonotype was recorded a few times. Written as DNA, the CDR3 is TGCGCCAGCAGCCAAGCGCGGACCGGTGGTTGGGGCACAGATACGCAGTATTTT. It specifies CASSQARTGGWGTDTQYF. J is TRBJ2-3 and V is TRBV4-1; D uncertain. In germline, CDR1 is MGHRA, CDR2 YSYEKL. The CDR3 runs 18 residues. V was shortened by 1 base and J by 1 base, with 18 bases between the two germline ends.

The chain uses TRBV12-3 or TRBV12-4 and TRBJ1-2; D gene unclear. The CDR3 length is 12 residues. The germline V and J ends were trimmed by 1 base and 6 bases, with 6 bases remaining between them. The CDR3 coding sequence is TGTGCCAGCAGTTTAGGGCCGGATGGCTACACCTTC. It yields the protein CASSLGPDGYTF.

The chain combines TRBV2 with TRBJ2-5; 8 bases fit TRBD1. The V and J ends lost 7 bases and 0 bases, in that order; junction bases with no gene match: 4. There are 14 residues in the CDR3. CDR1 SNHLY and CDR2 FYNNEI come from the germline V gene. The CDR3, as DNA: TGTGCCAGCACCGTGGACAGGGACCAAGAGACCCAGTACTTC. Translation gives CASTVDRDQETQYF.

This clonotype was seen ten or more times. One junction end does not reproduce the germline sequence, and a read error may be involved. This chain joins TRBV4-1 and TRBJ2-2, with no clear D. The germline gives CDR1 MGHRA, CDR2 YSYEKL. The CDR3 has 11 amino acids. CDR3 in DNA: TGCGCCAGCAGTCAAGGGGGGGAGCTGTTTTTT. Amino acid sequence: CASSQGGELFF.

The chain recombines TRBV2 with TRBJ1-1, with a tentative D call TRBD1 (5 bases). This CDR3 is 15 amino acids long. Germline V gene data show CDR1 as SNHLY and CDR2 as FYNNEI. V gave up 4 bases and J gave up 1 base, with 13 bases separating them. The CDR3 region is CASSVREAPNTEAFF. Written as DNA, the CDR3 is TGTGCCAGCAGTGTCAGGGAGGCGCCGAACACTGAAGCTTTCTTT.

The chain links TRBV6-5 to TRBJ1-1; D is unresolved. V lost 6 bases and J lost 4, with 12 bases in between. The V gene's germline CDR1 is MNHEY and CDR2 SVGAGI. This CDR3 is 13 amino acids long. CDR3 sequence (DNA): TGTGCCAGCAGATTCGGGGTGGCCACTGAAGCTTTCTTT. The encoded protein is CASRFGVATEAFF.

The chain recombines TRBV2 with TRBJ2-1; D remains unclear. Trimming removed 5 bases at V and 9 bases at J, with 11 bases between. The CDR3 spans 12 residues. Germline V gene sequence: CDR1 SNHLY, CDR2 FYNNEI. In DNA form, the CDR3 reads TGTGCCAGCAGTTCGTATCTTGGTGAGCAGTTCTTC. Protein sequence: CASSSYLGEQFF.

This clonotype showed up just a few times. V usage is TRBV7-9 and J usage is TRBJ2-6; no definite D call. The germline V gene has CDR1 SEHNR and CDR2 FQNEAQ (reference sequence). The CDR3 has 15 amino acids. Trimming removed 7 bases from V and 1 base from J, with 11 bases in between. The CDR3 DNA is TGTGCCAGCACCCTTGTTGGGTCTGGGGCCAACGTCCTGACTTTC. Residues: CASTLVGSGANVLTF.

This clonotype turned up a few times. This chain uses TRBV12-3 or TRBV12-4 with TRBJ1-5; D possibly corresponds to TRBD1 (5 bases). This CDR3 is built from 15 residues. V shed 3 bases and J shed 6 bases, with 15 bases lying between them. The CDR3 DNA follows: TGTGCCAGCAGTTTCCTCGGGCAGGGAGGTCAGCCCCAGCATTTT. It specifies CASSFLGQGGQPQHF.

The rearrangement joins TRBV11-2 to TRBJ2-1; 8 bases are shared with TRBD2. Germline V CDR1 and CDR2: SGHAT, FQNNGV. This CDR3 has 17 amino acids. V lost 5 bases to trimming and J lost 3 bases; unmatched junction nucleotides: 12. The CDR3 coding sequence is TGTGCCAGCAGCCATTGGGAGCGGGAGAGAGACTACAATGAGCAGTTCTTC. Residues: CASSHWERERDYNEQFF.

The chain links TRBV7-9 to TRBJ1-5; no clear D. The CDR3 loop spans 17 amino acids. Trimming took off 2 bases at V and 5 bases at J, with 19 bases between the two ends. Germline CDR1 is SEHNR and CDR2 is FQNEAQ (reference sequence). The CDR3 region has the DNA TGTGCCAGCAGCTTAAAGAGTCGCCCCAAGGGCCATCAGCCCCAGCATTTT. Its protein product is CASSLKSRPKGHQPQHF.

As DNA, the CDR3 is TGTGCCAGCAGTGTGGACAGGGGGGGCCAAGAGACCCAGTACTTC. Translated, it gives CASSVDRGGQETQYF. The chain couples TRBV2 to TRBJ2-5; 10 bases agree with TRBD1. After removal of 4 bases from V and 1 base from J, the junction contained 3 bases not matched to a gene. This CDR3 spans 15 amino acids. The V gene's germline CDR1 is SNHLY and CDR2 FYNNEI.

The chain has TRBV7-6 and TRBJ2-7, with D hard to call. Trimming stripped 11 bases from V and 0 bases from J, with 11 bases between. CDR1 is SGHVS, CDR2 FNYEAQ, per germline. The CDR3 extends over 12 amino acids. DNA for the CDR3: TGTGCCTCCAGAGCTGTCTCCTACGAGCAGTACTTC. It encodes CASRAVSYEQYF.

At least ten counts were recorded for this clonotype. This sequence joins TRBV7-2 and TRBJ2-5; no clear D gene. CDR1 SGHTA and CDR2 FQGNSA come from the germline V gene. The CDR3 is 14 amino acids. Trimming removed 3 bases at V and 1 base at J, with 9 bases between. The CDR3 reads CASSFMGIQETQYF. DNA for the CDR3: TGTGCCAGCAGCTTTATGGGGATCCAAGAGACCCAGTACTTC.

This clonotype turned up a few times. Sequence at one end of the junction differs from germline and may be a read error. The gene calls are TRBV5-6 and TRBJ1-5; no definite D call. The CDR3 has 13 residues. In germline, CDR1 is SGHDT, CDR2 YYEEEE. DNA for the CDR3: TGTGCCAGCAGCTTGGCCCCCGGGCCTTCACAATCCTTT. Protein sequence: CASSLAPGPSQSF.

The chain couples TRBV6-6 to TRBJ2-5; 8 bases line up with TRBD1. CDR3 length equals 13 residues. The germline V gene has CDR1 MNHNY and CDR2 SVGAGI (reference sequence). V shed 7 bases and J 2 bases; nucleotides not matched to a gene: 3. The CDR3 sequence: CASIQGVQETQYF. As DNA, the CDR3 is TGTGCCAGCATACAGGGGGTTCAAGAGACCCAGTACTTC.

Only a few counts were recorded for this clonotype. Written as DNA, the CDR3 is TGCAGTGCTAGAGACCCACAGGGCCCCTATAGCAATCAGCCCCAGCATTTT. Its protein product is CSARDPQGPYSNQPQHF. This chain connects TRBV20-1 to TRBJ1-5; D perhaps matches TRBD1 (6 bases). The V and J ends lost 0 bases and 0 bases respectively, with 15 bases between them. Germline V CDR1 and CDR2: DFQATT, SNEGSKA (reference sequence). The CDR3 spans 17 residues.

The J gene is TRBJ1-2, the V gene TRBV7-2; D remains ambiguous. V lost 1 base, J lost 4 bases, and 10 bases lay in between. Germline assignment: CDR1 SGHTA and CDR2 FQGNSA. There are 14 residues in the CDR3. CDR3 DNA: TGTGCCAGCAGCTTAGAAGGTTTCTCCTATGGCTACACCTTC. It encodes CASSLEGFSYGYTF.